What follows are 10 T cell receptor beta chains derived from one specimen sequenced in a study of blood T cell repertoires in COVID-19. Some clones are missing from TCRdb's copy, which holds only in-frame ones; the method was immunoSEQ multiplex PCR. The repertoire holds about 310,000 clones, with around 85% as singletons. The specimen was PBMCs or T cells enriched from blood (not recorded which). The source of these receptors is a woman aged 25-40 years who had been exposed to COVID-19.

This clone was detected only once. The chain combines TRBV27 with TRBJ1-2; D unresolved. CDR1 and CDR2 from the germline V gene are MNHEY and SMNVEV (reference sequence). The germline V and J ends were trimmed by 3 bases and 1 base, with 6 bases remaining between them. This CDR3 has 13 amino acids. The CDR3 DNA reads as TGTGCCAGCAGTTTTAACAGTAACTATGGCTACACCTTC. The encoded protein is CASSFNSNYGYTF.

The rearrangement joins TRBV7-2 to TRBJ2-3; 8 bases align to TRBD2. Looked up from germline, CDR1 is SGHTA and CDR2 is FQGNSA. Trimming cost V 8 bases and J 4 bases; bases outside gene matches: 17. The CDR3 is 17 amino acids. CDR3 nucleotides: TGTGCCAGCGATTGGGAGTTCCGCGGGGGGATCTCAGATACGCAGTATTTT. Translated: CASDWEFRGGISDTQYF.

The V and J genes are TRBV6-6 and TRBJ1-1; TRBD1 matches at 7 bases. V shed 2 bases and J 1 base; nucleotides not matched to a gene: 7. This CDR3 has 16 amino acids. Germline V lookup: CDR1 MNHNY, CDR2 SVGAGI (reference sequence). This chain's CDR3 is CASSYPDRLANTEAFF. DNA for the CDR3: TGTGCCAGCAGTTACCCGGACAGGCTAGCGAACACTGAAGCTTTCTTT.

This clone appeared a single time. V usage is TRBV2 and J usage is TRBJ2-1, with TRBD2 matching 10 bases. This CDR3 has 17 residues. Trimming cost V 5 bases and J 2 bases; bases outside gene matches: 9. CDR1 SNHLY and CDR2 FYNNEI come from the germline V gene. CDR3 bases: TGTGCCAGCAGTCCTACGACTACTAGCGGGACCTACAATGAGCAGTTCTTC. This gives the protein CASSPTTTSGTYNEQFF.

The CDR3 sequence is CASSLTGNEQYF. CDR3 nucleotide sequence: TGTGCCAGCAGCCTAACAGGGAACGAGCAGTACTTC. The gene calls are TRBV27 and TRBJ2-7; D may be TRBD1 (6 bases). With 6 bases removed from V and 5 bases from J, the gap between germline ends came to 11 bases. CDR3 size: 12 residues. The germline CDR1 and CDR2 sequences are MNHEY and SMNVEV (reference sequence).

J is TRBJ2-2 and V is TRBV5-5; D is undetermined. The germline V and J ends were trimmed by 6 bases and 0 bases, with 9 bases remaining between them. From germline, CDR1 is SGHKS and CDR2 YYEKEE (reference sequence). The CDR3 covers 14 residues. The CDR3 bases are TGTGCCAGCACGACATACGCGAACACCGGGGAGCTGTTTTTT. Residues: CASTTYANTGELFF.

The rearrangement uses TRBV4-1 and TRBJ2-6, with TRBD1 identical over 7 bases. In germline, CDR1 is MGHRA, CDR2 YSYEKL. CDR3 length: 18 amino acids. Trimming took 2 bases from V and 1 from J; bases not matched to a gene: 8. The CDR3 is CASSQLPGQISGANVLTF. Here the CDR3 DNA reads TGCGCCAGCAGCCAACTGCCGGGACAGATATCTGGGGCCAACGTCCTGACTTTC.

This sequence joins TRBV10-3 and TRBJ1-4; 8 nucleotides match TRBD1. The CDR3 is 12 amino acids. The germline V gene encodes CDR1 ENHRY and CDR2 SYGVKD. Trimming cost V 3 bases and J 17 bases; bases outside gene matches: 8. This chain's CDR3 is CAISEGTGPLFF. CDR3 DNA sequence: TGTGCCATCAGTGAAGGGACAGGCCCCTTATTTTTT.

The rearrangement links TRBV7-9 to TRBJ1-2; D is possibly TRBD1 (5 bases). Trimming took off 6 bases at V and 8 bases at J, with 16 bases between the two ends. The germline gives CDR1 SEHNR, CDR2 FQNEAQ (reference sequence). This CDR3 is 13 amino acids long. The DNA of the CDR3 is TGTGCCAGCAGACCCGGGCCCTCAGGGGGCTACACCTTC. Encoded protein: CASRPGPSGGYTF.

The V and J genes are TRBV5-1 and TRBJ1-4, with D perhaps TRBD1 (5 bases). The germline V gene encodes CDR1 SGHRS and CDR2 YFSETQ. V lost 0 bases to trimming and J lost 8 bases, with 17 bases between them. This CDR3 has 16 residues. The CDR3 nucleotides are TGCGCCAGCAGCTTGGCCGCGGGGGAGGTCAACGAAAAACTGTTTTTT. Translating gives CASSLAAGEVNEKLFF.